This TCR beta chain appears in the sequencing data of a study of T cell repertoires in cytomegalovirus infection. Study-wide background: Use of recently identified HLA-C-restricted and well-studied HLA-B-restricted CMV epitopes was part of the study. Public TCR beta signatures provided an indication of both CMV infection and a matching HLA type.

V was clipped by 9 bases and J by 4 bases; unmatched bases: 11. The CDR3 totals 14 residues. Per germline, CDR1 MDHEN and CDR2 SYDVKM. In its sample, this clonotype was seen many times. The target antigen is unknown. TCRdb ran MiXCR on the reads and lists one entry per CDR3 protein. The sample yields fewer than 25,000 distinct CDR3 sequences, roughly 20% seen once. General study findings and limits: The ex vivo response showed dominance by HLA-C-restricted CMV-specific TCR beta clonotypes. Identification of carriers of CMV plus the relevant HLA was performed using cumulative public TCR beta family frequency.

Sample: CD8+ T cells from cultured PBMCs, taken from culture after CMV antigen stimulation. This TCR was recovered from a human donor in good health (CMV status not recorded). Some clones in this sample may be carry-over from other donors' samples. The chain joins TRBV28 to TRBJ2-7; 8 bases match TRBD1. The CDR3 DNA follows: TGTGCCAGTAGAACAGGGGGAGGATATTACGAGCAGTACTTC. This codes for CASRTGGGYYEQYF.